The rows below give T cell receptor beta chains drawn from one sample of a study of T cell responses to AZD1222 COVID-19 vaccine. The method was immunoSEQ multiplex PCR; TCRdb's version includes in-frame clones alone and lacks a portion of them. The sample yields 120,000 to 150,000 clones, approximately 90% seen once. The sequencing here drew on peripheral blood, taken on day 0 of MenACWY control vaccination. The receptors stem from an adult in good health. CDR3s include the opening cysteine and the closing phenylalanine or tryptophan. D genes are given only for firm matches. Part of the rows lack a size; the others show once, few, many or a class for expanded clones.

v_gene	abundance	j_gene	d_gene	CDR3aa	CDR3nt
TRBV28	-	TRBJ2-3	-	CASSPRGGAGTQYF	TGTGCCAGCAGTCCGCGGGGTGGCGCGGGTACGCAGTATTTT
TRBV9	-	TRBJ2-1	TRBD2	CASSVGLASEQFF	TGTGCCAGCAGCGTAGGACTAGCTAGTGAGCAGTTCTTC
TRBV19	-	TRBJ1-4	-	CASSISTIATNEKLFF	TGTGCCAGTAGTATATCCACAATCGCAACTAATGAAAAACTGTTTTTT
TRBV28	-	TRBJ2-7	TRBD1	CASSFGTETYEQYF	TGTGCCAGCAGTTTTGGGACAGAGACCTACGAGCAGTACTTC
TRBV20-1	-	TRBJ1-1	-	CSARRVAAAFF	TGCAGTGCTAGAAGGGTGGCAGCAGCTTTCTTT
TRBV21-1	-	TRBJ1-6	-	CANKGGNSPLHF	TGTGCGAATAAGGGGGGGAATTCACCCCTCCACTTT
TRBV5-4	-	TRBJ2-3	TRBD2	CASSLKAGVNTQYF	TGTGCCAGCAGCTTGAAAGCGGGAGTCAATACGCAGTATTTT
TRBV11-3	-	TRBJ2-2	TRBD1	CASSPGQGAENTGELFF	TGTGCCAGCAGCCCGGGACAGGGGGCGGAGAACACCGGGGAGCTGTTTTTT
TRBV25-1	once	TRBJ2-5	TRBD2	CASSVGLAERETQYF	TGTGCCAGCAGTGTCGGGCTAGCGGAAAGGGAGACCCAGTACTTC
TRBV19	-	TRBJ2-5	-	CASSTPGGGETQYF	TGTGCCAGTAGTACCCCCGGGGGCGGGGAGACCCAGTACTTC
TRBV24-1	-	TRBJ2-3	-	CATSDSWASTDTQYF	TGTGCCACCAGTGATTCATGGGCCAGCACAGATACGCAGTATTTT
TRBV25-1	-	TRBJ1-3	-	CASSEVLGNTIYF	TGTGCCAGCAGTGAGGTACTTGGAAACACCATATATTTT
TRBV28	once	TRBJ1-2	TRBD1	CASSSGGQGSNGYTF	TGTGCCAGCAGTTCTGGCGGACAGGGCTCAAATGGCTACACCTTC
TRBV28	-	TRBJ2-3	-	CATLGDTQYF	TGTGCCACCTTAGGAGATACGCAGTATTTT
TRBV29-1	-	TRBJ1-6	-	CSVADSSYNSPLHF	TGCAGCGTTGCGGACAGCTCCTATAATTCACCCCTCCACTTT
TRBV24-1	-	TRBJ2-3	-	CATSDLPDSYTDTQYF	TGTGCCACCAGTGATTTGCCAGACTCATACACAGATACGCAGTATTTT
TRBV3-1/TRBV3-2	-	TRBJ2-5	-	CASSSGTFRTQYF	TGTGCCAGCAGCTCCGGGACGTTTCGGACCCAGTACTTC
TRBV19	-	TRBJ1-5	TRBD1	CASSRSPGQGYNQPQHF	TGTGCCAGTAGCCGATCCCCGGGACAGGGATACAATCAGCCCCAGCATTTT